This T cell receptor beta chain was sequenced for a study of OX40 agonist ivuxolimab in advanced cancers. Germline-derived CDR1 and CDR2 are GTSNPN and SVGIG (reference sequence). CDR3 length: 17 residues. V dropped 0 bases and J dropped 0 bases, with 15 bases sitting between them. Using immunoSEQ multiplex PCR, the repertoire was profiled, and TCRdb retains in-frame clones only, with some absent. The sample lists under 85,000 clones; 85% were seen once. The clonotype originates from an adult with an advanced solid tumor such as melanoma, head and neck, liver or kidney cancer. The sample was CD4+ or CD8+ T cells sorted from blood, taken in a trial of the OX40 agonist ivuxolimab. The chain recombines TRBV30 with TRBJ1-3; D uncertain. In DNA, the CDR3 is TGTGCCTGGAGTGTTAGAGGCAGGAAAGGCTCTGGAAACACCATATATTTT. The encoded protein is CAWSVRGRKGSGNTIYF.